Shown below are 8 T cell receptor beta chains from a single sample sequenced in a study of blood T cell repertoires in COVID-19. The repertoire was sequenced with immunoSEQ multiplex PCR; TCRdb's copy has only in-frame clones and lacks some. The sample yields some 320,000 clones, about 89% seen once. Sample: PBMCs or T cells enriched from blood (not recorded which). All receptors derive from a woman aged 25 to 39 who had recovered from COVID-19.

This rearrangement joins TRBV7-2 to TRBJ1-2; D is perhaps TRBD1 (5 bases). This CDR3 has 15 amino acids. Trimming shortened V by 5 bases and J by 3 bases, and 16 bases separated the two germline ends. The germline V gene has CDR1 SGHTA and CDR2 FQGNSA. The CDR3 bases are TGTGCCAGCAGCCTAAATGGGGGAGGGTACTATGGCTACACCTTC. Its protein is CASSLNGGGYYGYTF.

V and J are TRBV7-9 and TRBJ1-5; 7 nucleotides agree with TRBD1. V gave up 1 base and J gave up 7 bases; unmatched junction bases: 4. CDR3 length: 14 residues. Germline CDR1 reads SEHNR; CDR2 reads FQNEAQ (reference sequence). The CDR3 loop is CASSLGGGGQPQHF. As DNA, the CDR3 is TGTGCCAGCAGCTTAGGAGGGGGCGGGCAGCCCCAGCATTTT.

CDR3 DNA: TGTGCCAGCATTTCCCCCGGGACAAATTCTGGCTACACCTTC. Protein: CASISPGTNSGYTF. V and J are TRBV28 and TRBJ1-2, with D perhaps matching TRBD1 (6 bases). Per the germline V gene, CDR1 is MDHEN and CDR2 is SYDVKM. CDR3 length: 14 amino acids. V lost 7 bases and J lost 7, with 19 bases in between.

V and J are TRBV12-3 or TRBV12-4 and TRBJ1-1; tentatively, D is TRBD1 (6 bases). Trimming shortened V by 6 bases and J by 4 bases, and 12 bases separated the two germline ends. The CDR3 is made up of 13 amino acids. The CDR3 loop is CASSRQVGTEAFF. CDR3 coding DNA: TGTGCCAGCAGCCGACAGGTCGGCACTGAAGCTTTCTTT.

This chain joins TRBV7-9 and TRBJ2-4, with D tentatively TRBD2 (6 bases). The CDR3 is made up of 17 amino acids. The V gene's germline CDR1 is SEHNR and CDR2 FQNEAQ (reference sequence). With 4 bases removed from V and 5 bases from J, the gap between germline ends came to 21 bases. The CDR3 nucleotides are TGTGCCAGCAGCTCAGGACTACTCCGGGACTCCGAAAACATTCAGTACTTC. This gives the protein CASSSGLLRDSENIQYF.

V and J are TRBV4-3 and TRBJ1-2; TRBD1 matches 7 bases. CDR1 LGHNA and CDR2 YSLEER come from the germline V gene. The CDR3 is 15 amino acids. V was pared by 1 base and J by 5 bases, with 7 bases of the junction left unmatched. The CDR3 reads CASSQGQGVGYGYTF. The CDR3 region has the DNA TGCGCCAGCAGCCAAGGACAGGGAGTTGGGTATGGCTACACCTTC.

The chain has TRBV2 and TRBJ2-5, with 10 nucleotides matching TRBD1. The CDR3 extends over 15 amino acids. Germline-derived CDR1 and CDR2 are SNHLY and FYNNEI. The junction had 5 bases not matched to a gene; V was cut back by 4 bases and J by 3 bases. The chain's CDR3 is CASSVAGTGEETQYF. The CDR3 nucleotides are TGTGCCAGCAGTGTCGCCGGGACAGGGGAAGAGACCCAGTACTTC.

This chain connects TRBV20-1 to TRBJ1-6; D is uncertain. Germline CDR1 is DFQATT and CDR2 is SNEGSKA (reference sequence). V dropped 3 bases and J dropped 8 bases, with 23 bases sitting between them. The CDR3 has 17 amino acids. CDR3 sequence reads: CSASAGMGDPFDSPLHF. The CDR3, as DNA: TGCAGTGCTAGTGCGGGAATGGGAGATCCGTTCGATTCACCCCTCCACTTT.